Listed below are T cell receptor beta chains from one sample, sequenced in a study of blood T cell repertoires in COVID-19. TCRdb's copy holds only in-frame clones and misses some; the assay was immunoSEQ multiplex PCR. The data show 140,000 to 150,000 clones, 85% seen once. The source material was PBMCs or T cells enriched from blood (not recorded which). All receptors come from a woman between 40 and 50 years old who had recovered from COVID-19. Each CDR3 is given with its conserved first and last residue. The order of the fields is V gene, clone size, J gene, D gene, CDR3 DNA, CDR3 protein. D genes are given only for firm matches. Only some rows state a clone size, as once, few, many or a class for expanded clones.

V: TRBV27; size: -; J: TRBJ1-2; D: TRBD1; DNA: TGTGCCAGCAGTTTCGGACAGGGACCAGATGGCTACACCTTC; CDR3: CASSFGQGPDGYTF
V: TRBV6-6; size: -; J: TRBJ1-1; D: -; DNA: TGTGCCAGCAGTTACGGGGACTACACTGAAGCTTTCTTT; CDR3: CASSYGDYTEAFF
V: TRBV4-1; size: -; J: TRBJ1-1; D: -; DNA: TGCGCCAGCAGCCAAGAACAGATGAACACTGAAGCTTTCTTT; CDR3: CASSQEQMNTEAFF
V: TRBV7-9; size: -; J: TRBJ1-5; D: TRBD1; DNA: TGTGCCAGCAGCTTCAGACTTGGACAGGGGCAGGGTAGCAATCAGCCCCAGCATTTT; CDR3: CASSFRLGQGQGSNQPQHF
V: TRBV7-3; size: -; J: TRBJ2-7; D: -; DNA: TGTGCCAGCAGTCCAGGTCCGAACTACGAGCAGTACTTC; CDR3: CASSPGPNYEQYF
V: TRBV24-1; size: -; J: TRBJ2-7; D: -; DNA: TGTGCCACCAGTGATCCAGGGGACCCCTACCACCCCTACGAGCAGTACTTC; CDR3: CATSDPGDPYHPYEQYF
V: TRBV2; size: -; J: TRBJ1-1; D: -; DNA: TGTGCCAGCAGTGGCCCAGCAGGGAACACTGAAGCTTTCTTT; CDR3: CASSGPAGNTEAFF
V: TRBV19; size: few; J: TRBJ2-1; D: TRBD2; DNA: TGTGCCAGTGCCCCCTCAGCGGGACCCTACAATGAGCAGTTCTTC; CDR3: CASAPSAGPYNEQFF
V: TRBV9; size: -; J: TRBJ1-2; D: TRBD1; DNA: TGTGCCAGCAGCGTAGAGAAGGGGGCGTATGGCTACACCTTC; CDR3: CASSVEKGAYGYTF
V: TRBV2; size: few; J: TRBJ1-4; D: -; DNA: TGTGCCAGCAATAGTCGCCAGGCGGAAAAACTGTTTTTT; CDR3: CASNSRQAEKLFF
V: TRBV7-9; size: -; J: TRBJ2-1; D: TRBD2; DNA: TGTGCCAGCAGCCCCGATGGACCGGGACTAGCAGGCTATGAGCAGTTCTTC; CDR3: CASSPDGPGLAGYEQFF
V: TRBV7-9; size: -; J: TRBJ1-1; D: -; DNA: TGTGCCAGCAGCTTAAGTGGCGGAGTCAAGAACACTGAAGCTTTCTTT; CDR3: CASSLSGGVKNTEAFF
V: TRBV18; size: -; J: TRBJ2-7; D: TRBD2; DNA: TGTGCCAGCTCACGAGGGACTAACGGGGAGCAGTACTTC; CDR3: CASSRGTNGEQYF
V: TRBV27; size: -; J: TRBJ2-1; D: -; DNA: TGTGCCAGCAGTCCCACCGGGGGAAATGAGCAGTTCTTC; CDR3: CASSPTGGNEQFF
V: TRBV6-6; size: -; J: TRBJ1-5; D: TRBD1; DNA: TGTGCCAGCAGTCCCGGACAGGTCAATCAGCCCCAGCATTTT; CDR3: CASSPGQVNQPQHF
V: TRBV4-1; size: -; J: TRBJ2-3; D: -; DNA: TGCGCCAGCAGCCAAGGGTCCGGGGGCACAGATACGCAGTATTTT; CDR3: CASSQGSGGTDTQYF
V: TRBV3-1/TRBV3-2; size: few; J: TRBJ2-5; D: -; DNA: TGTGCCAGCAGCCAAGAACTGCAGGGTCGAGAGACCCAGTACTTC; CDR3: CASSQELQGRETQYF
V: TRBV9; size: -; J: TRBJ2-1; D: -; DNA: TGTGCCAGCAGCGTAGCCACATTAGCAAACAATGAGCAGTTCTTC; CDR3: CASSVATLANNEQFF
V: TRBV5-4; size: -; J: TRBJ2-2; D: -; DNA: TGTGCCAGCAGCTTGGGGGGGGGCCCCGGGGAGCTGTTTTTT; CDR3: CASSLGGGPGELFF
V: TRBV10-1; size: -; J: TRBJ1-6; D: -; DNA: TGCGCCAGCAGTAAAGACAGTAATTCACCCCTCCACTTT; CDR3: CASSKDSNSPLHF